The sequence of this T cell receptor (beta chain) was determined in a study of cytomegalovirus exposure and HLA in healthy donors (dated by TCRdb to the late 2010s). Regarding the study in general: An earlier analysis of approximately 550 of the donors reported 250 to 300 Gb of sequence data and some 100 million unique TCR beta sequences from roughly 200 million T cells. An early release that covered 640 HLA-typed donors contained around 300 gigabases of sequencing data and tens of millions of unique TCR sequences. Among the roughly 430 genotyped donors, around 81% belonged to the genetic ancestry cluster associated with self-reported Caucasian donors. The study was designed to test whether signatures of past pathogen exposure could be identified by cataloging public T cell receptors. The study used immunosequencing to profile the T cell repertoires of several hundred subjects and linked those repertoires to cytomegalovirus serostatus. In addition to the first cohort of roughly 700 subjects, a separate validation cohort of 130 or so different subjects was used. The study combined high-throughput TCR immunosequencing, statistical association of individual TCRs with disease status, and machine learning to predict cytomegalovirus infection status. A later analysis re-analyzed previously published TCR beta repertoires from several hundred donors and added high-resolution HLA genotyping to study TCR occurrence patterns. Rather than using new phenotypic data, the later analysis identified candidate immune exposures from TCR beta sequences and from how often those sequences occurred across donors. An earlier analysis of several hundred of the donors applied high-throughput TCR beta sequencing to assess whether each TCR beta V gene segment acted as functional or pseudogenic. Donor age, sex, ethnicity and CMV serostatus were collected together with the repertoire data. Genome-wide SNP genotypes for about three fifths of the roughly 670 donors were used in a later genetic analysis, which treated that subset as a discovery cohort. All discovery cohort repertoires had been generated using a single sequencing platform. Class I and class II HLA loci were covered by the typing at four-digit resolution. The number of typed donors differed by locus: roughly 629-640 for A, B, C, DRB1 and DQB1; approximately 520 for DQA1; fewer than 610 for DPA1; and some 470 for DPB1. About five DR-DQ haplotypes were handled as single units for association and clustering, since linkage in the cohort was strong. Across approximately 420 genotyped donors of the cohort, an average of approximately 240,000 unique TCR beta nucleotide sequences per donor were sequenced, and 15% to 20% of those sequences were non-productive. The investigation overall reported the following: The study listed 150 to 200 TCR beta chains as associated with cytomegalovirus. Across donors, most TCR sequences were observed very rarely, whereas some public TCRs were present in many individuals. The authors suggested that the approach could potentially be extended to other disease states and immunological phenotypes. An association between a missense DCLRE1C variant and V-gene and J-gene trimming of TCR beta chains was found in a later genetic analysis and replicated in an independent cohort. According to a later analysis, most CMV-associated TCR beta chains appeared to be HLA-restricted, and the HLA associations seemed to be driven largely by CMV exposure. A later analysis found that TCR association rates varied across HLA loci, with DRB1 alleles showing the most associated TCRs and HLA-C alleles the fewest. In both the original and validation cohorts, the classifier was reported to diagnose cytomegalovirus status with high specificity and sensitivity. A later analysis found that HLA-associated TCR beta chains were more clonally expanded and had lower generation probabilities than equally common non-associated chains. In vitro tests confirmed that a few of the cytomegalovirus-associated TCR beta chains recognize cytomegalovirus antigens. In this cohort, only TCR beta chains were sequenced, and detectable features were limited by the absence of alpha or paired-chain data. Presence/absence analyses assumed roughly uniform sequencing depth across donors, an assumption that may not hold. A further reported finding was that TCR beta sequences accurately predicted the HLA-A and HLA-B alleles for most subjects in the first cohort. Some IMGT-functional V segments, including TRBV6-2 and TRBV6-3, could not be told apart with the 87-base-pair reads, so those segments were excluded. Linkage disequilibrium might explain the correlated functional status among segregating V segments, but an unknown experimental factor could not be ruled out. A later genetic analysis reported fewer N-insertions in productive TCRs among donors in an Asian-associated ancestry cluster than the roughly 640-donor mean. At a false discovery rate of 0.05, a later analysis linked under 20,000 TCR beta sequences to specific HLA alleles. HLA typing was unavailable for some donors at each locus, so association tests used only the typed subset. According to a later analysis, parvovirus B19, influenza, CMV and Epstein-Barr virus appeared linked to several top co-occurrence clusters. CMV serostatus was the only immune exposure information available for the cohort. In an earlier analysis of some 500 of the donors, most TCR beta V segments appeared in productive rearrangements about 87% or about 30% of the time, broadly matching IMGT annotations. When HLA alleles, especially DR and DQ, strongly co-occurred, TCR associations were difficult to assign to individual alleles. A cluster of highly shared sequence variants was judged likely to be a technical artifact of the sequencing pipeline. About 17 rarely observed V segments, including chromosome 9 orphons, were excluded from the earlier analysis of approximately 500 of the donors because counts were too low.

For this clone: Its antigen specificity is not known. No much larger clone exists at a distance of one base, and base qualities are not known.

Receptor libraries were prepared by the immunoSEQ multiplex PCR assay. The multiplex PCR relied on a mix of 60 forward primers for TCR Vbeta segments and 13 reverse primers for TCR Jbeta segments. A multiplex PCR assay on genomic DNA amplified the CDR3 region of rearranged TCR beta genes. The amplified TCR beta libraries were sequenced on the Illumina HiSeq System as 87-base-pair reads. As for the authors' bioinformatics: A later analysis tallied some 79 million unique TCR beta chains across the roughly 610 repertoires, and 10 million to 11 million of those chains were shared by two or more donors. To remove PCR and sequencing errors, raw reads were error-corrected and collapsed into unique sequences using a nearest-neighbor algorithm that merged closely related sequences. To assign V, D and J gene segments, CDR3 sequences were aligned to IMGT reference sequences. For a sequence to be retained, a match of at least six nucleotides to both a V gene segment and a J gene segment was required. A rearrangement was called productive if the CDR3 had no stop codons and remained in frame with V and J, and every other rearrangement was called non-productive. Following IMGT convention, CDR3 was defined as the stretch from the second conserved V-encoded cysteine to the conserved J-encoded phenylalanine. Sequences without an unambiguous match to a single V gene segment were excluded from the earlier analysis of several hundred of the donors. In an earlier analysis of 587 of the donors, V segments were called functional above 56.7% productive rearrangements and were called segregating when the between-donor standard deviation exceeded 5%. A statistical classification framework was built to diagnose cytomegalovirus status from the catalog of TCR beta chain sequences. In a later analysis, V and J genes were assigned by comparing TCR nucleotide sequences against IMGT/GENE-DB human TR gene sequences. A later analysis assigned CDR3 sequences and most-parsimonious VDJ recombination scenarios with the TCRdist pipeline. In a later analysis, each TCR beta chain was defined by its CDR3 amino acid sequence together with its V-gene family, and reads without a unique V-gene family were excluded. To address suspected cross-contamination and a sequencing artifact, a later analysis removed approximately 590 highly shared, low-generation-probability nucleotide sequences. A later analysis calculated a clonal expansion index for each public chain from normalized within-repertoire ranks of inferred template counts. A later analysis computed generation probabilities with a VDJ recombination model fitted to out-of-frame rearrangements, and checked the results against IGoR. Hypergeometric tests were used in a later analysis to score TCR-TCR, TCR-HLA and TCR-CMV co-occurrence, with a repertoire-size bias correction applied to the TCR pairs. False discovery rates were estimated in a later analysis by permuting HLA or CMV assignments 20 times. A later analysis grouped co-occurring TCRs with DBSCAN, adding TCRdist sequence similarity when clustering within HLA-allele-positive subsets. Repertoires with fewer than 30,000 or more than 120,000 public chains, plus five repertoires with anomalous nucleotide sharing, were excluded from co-occurrence clustering. TCRdb retrieved this table from immuneACCESS and kept in-frame rearrangements only. Not all clones are present; in checked studies, unresolved V genes account for under half, and no reason is known for the remainder. V and J calls and clone size are copied from that table; D and trimming were computed from the DNA. For this sample there are 160,000 or so clones; 65% to 85% appear just once. The ten largest clones take up approximately 7% of the sample.

The cohort comprised some 730 healthy bone marrow donors. At the time of sampling, every cohort member was nominally healthy, though immune exposures that went unrecorded were likely present. The donor tested CMV seropositive and was one of the 289 seropositive cohort members. Every donor gave a peripheral blood sample, and the peripheral blood mononuclear cells from that sample were used for TCR beta sequencing. Genomic DNA extraction from the blood cell samples was performed with the Qiagen DNeasy Blood Extraction Kit. V is clipped by 5 bases and J by 6 bases, and the sequence between their germline boundaries is 10 bases long. Per the germline V gene (reference sequence), MNHNY is the CDR1 and SVGAGI is the CDR2. Its CDR3 holds 13 amino acids, cysteine through phenylalanine. Just CDR3 DNA is preserved here, 39 bases in frame from base 1.

The V gene is TRBV6-6 and the J gene is TRBJ2-2, with a weak D call of TRBD1 (6 bases match). This sequence was found in a woman aged 25 to 39 in good health and CMV-seropositive. Input material: PBMCs. In nucleotides, the sequence is TGTGCCAGCAGTCTCACAGGGCCCGGGGAGCTGTTTTTT. This gives the protein CASSLTGPGELFF.